A selection of T cell receptor beta chains follows, all from one sample in a study of blood T cell repertoires in COVID-19. Only in-frame clones appear in the TCRdb table, and some are missing; sequencing was by immunoSEQ multiplex PCR. Among 250,000 to 300,000 clones listed, roughly four fifths were seen once. The sequencing input was PBMCs or T cells enriched from blood (not recorded which). The receptors were sampled from a man aged 30-40 years with acute COVID-19. Both conserved end residues are part of each CDR3. Each record gives: clone size, J gene, V gene, D gene, CDR3 DNA, CDR3 protein. The D gene is left open where the match is weak. Clone size is stated in some rows and not others, as once, few, many or a class when expanded.

>NA|TRBJ1-4|TRBV11-2|TRBD1
TGTGCCAGCAGCCCGGGACAGGGAGAAAAACTGTTTTTT
CASSPGQGEKLFF
>NA|TRBJ2-1|TRBV10-3|TRBD2
TGTGCCATCAATTACGGGGGGGGCAATGAGCAGTTCTTC
CAINYGGGNEQFF
>NA|TRBJ1-4|TRBV18|NA
TGTGCCAGCTCGCGGGACGGAGAAAAACTGTTTTTT
CASSRDGEKLFF
>NA|TRBJ1-3|TRBV11-3|NA
TGTGCCAGCAGCCCATGGACAGACTCTGGAAACACCATATATTTT
CASSPWTDSGNTIYF
>NA|TRBJ1-1|TRBV11-3|NA
TGTGCCAGCAGCTTAGATGACAGGGAAGCTTTCTTT
CASSLDDREAFF
>NA|TRBJ1-4|TRBV2|NA
TGTGCCAGCTGGACGGGGGAAGAAAAACTGTTTTTT
CASWTGEEKLFF
>once|TRBJ2-1|TRBV29-1|NA
TGCAGCGCCGGACTACCTAATGAGCAGTTCTTC
CSAGLPNEQFF
>NA|TRBJ1-6|TRBV24-1|NA
TGTGCCACCAGTGGACTGGCGGGGTCACCCCTCCACTTT
CATSGLAGSPLHF
>once|TRBJ2-2|TRBV7-9|TRBD2
TGTGCCAGCACTATACGGGACCGGACGGAGCGGGGTTCCGGGGAGCTGTTTTTT
CASTIRDRTERGSGELFF
>once|TRBJ1-1|TRBV6-5|NA
TGTGCCAGCAGATCTCCTACTGAAGCTTTCTTT
CASRSPTEAFF
>NA|TRBJ2-5|TRBV10-2|TRBD2
TGCGCCAGCAGCGAGACTAGCGGGGGGACCACCCAGTACTTC
CASSETSGGTTQYF
>once|TRBJ2-2|TRBV6-2/TRBV6-3|TRBD1
TGTGCCAGCAGTCGACCGGGACAGGGTGGCACCGGGGAGCTGTTTTTT
CASSRPGQGGTGELFF
>NA|TRBJ1-6|TRBV9|NA
TGTGCCAGCTCAACTGGGAGCTCCTATAATTCACCCCTCCACTTT
CASSTGSSYNSPLHF
>NA|TRBJ2-1|TRBV7-2|NA
TGTGCCAGCAGCTTAGATCCAGGTCTGGGAGGCAATGAGCAGTTCTTC
CASSLDPGLGGNEQFF
>NA|TRBJ1-4|TRBV28|NA
TGTGCCAGCAGCCCACCGGGGTCGGTTGAAAAACTGTTTTTT
CASSPPGSVEKLFF
>NA|TRBJ1-2|TRBV11-2|NA
TGTGCCAGCAGCCCTCTTGACACTCACTATGGCTACACCTTC
CASSPLDTHYGYTF
>NA|TRBJ1-1|TRBV19|TRBD1
TGTGCCAGTAGTAGGACAGGGAAGGACACTGAAGCTTTCTTT
CASSRTGKDTEAFF
>NA|TRBJ1-1|TRBV29-1|NA
TGCAGCGTTGACGATTCAGTCAGGGTGAACACTGAAGCTTTCTTT
CSVDDSVRVNTEAFF
>NA|TRBJ1-2|TRBV19|NA
TGTGCCAGTAACCTAGACCAGGGTTATGGCTACACCTTC
CASNLDQGYGYTF
>NA|TRBJ1-6|TRBV4-2|TRBD1
TGTGCCAGCAGCCAAGGCACAGGGGGCCGTAATTCACCCCTCCACTTT
CASSQGTGGRNSPLHF
>NA|TRBJ2-2|TRBV14|NA
TGTGCCAGCAGCCAATTAGATTTGCACGGGAACACCGGGGAGCTGTTTTTT
CASSQLDLHGNTGELFF
>NA|TRBJ1-6|TRBV28|NA
TGTGCCTCGACCTCCGGGAGCTCCTATAATTCACCCCTCCACTTT
CASTSGSSYNSPLHF
>NA|TRBJ2-1|TRBV20-1|NA
TGCAGTGCTAGAGATCTAGGTGAGCAGTTCTTC
CSARDLGEQFF
>NA|TRBJ2-2|TRBV11-3|TRBD2
TGTGCCAGCCGCCTGGTATTGGCGGGGGAGACCGGGGAGCTGTTTTTT
CASRLVLAGETGELFF
>NA|TRBJ2-2|TRBV6-5|NA
TGTGCCAGCAGAGACGACAGCTTCACCGGGGAGCTGTTTTTT
CASRDDSFTGELFF
>once|TRBJ1-2|TRBV27|TRBD1
TGTGCCAGCAGTCCCCAACTTAACAGGGGACCCTATGGCTACACCTTC
CASSPQLNRGPYGYTF
>few|TRBJ1-4|TRBV28|NA
TGTGCCAGCAGTGCATCCGGGGGGGTTGTACGGGAAAAACTGTTTTTT
CASSASGGVVREKLFF
>NA|TRBJ1-2|TRBV30|TRBD1
TGTGCCTGGAGCAACGTCAGGGGGCACACCTTC
CAWSNVRGHTF
>NA|TRBJ1-4|TRBV6-5|TRBD1
TGTGCCAGCCAAAAGACAGGGAATAGAAATGAAAAACTGTTTTTT
CASQKTGNRNEKLFF
>NA|TRBJ1-6|TRBV7-6|NA
TGTGCCAGCAGCTCCACGCGAGGGCCCAGCTCCTATAATTCACCCCTCCACTTT
CASSSTRGPSSYNSPLHF
>NA|TRBJ2-1|TRBV7-9|NA
TGTGCCAGCAGCTTAGTGGCCCAAGGCCAGGGGAATGAGCAGTTCTTC
CASSLVAQGQGNEQFF
>NA|TRBJ1-1|TRBV2|NA
TGTGCCAGCCGGAGGGTAGATGAAGCTTTCTTT
CASRRVDEAFF
>NA|TRBJ1-3|TRBV7-6|TRBD1
TGTGCCAGCAGCTTGGAGGGACAGCTCGTCTCGGGAAACACCATATATTTT
CASSLEGQLVSGNTIYF
>NA|TRBJ1-4|TRBV9|NA
TGTGCCAGCAGCGTATATCCTAATGAAAAACTGTTTTTT
CASSVYPNEKLFF
>NA|TRBJ1-1|TRBV3-1/TRBV3-2|NA
TGTGCCAGCAGCCCTACAGCCTTTAACACTGAAGCTTTCTTT
CASSPTAFNTEAFF
>NA|TRBJ2-2|TRBV7-9|TRBD2
TGTGCCAGCAGCTTACGGGAGGGAGGCACCGGGGAGCTGTTTTTT
CASSLREGGTGELFF
>NA|TRBJ1-1|TRBV21-1|NA
TGTGCCAGCAGCTCAGGGGGCATGAACACTGAAGCTTTCTTT
CASSSGGMNTEAFF
>few|TRBJ1-2|TRBV9|TRBD1
TGTGCCAGCAGCGGTTCCGGGACAGAAAAAACAAACTATGGCTACACCTTC
CASSGSGTEKTNYGYTF
>NA|TRBJ1-2|TRBV5-4|TRBD1
TGTGCCAGCAGCTCGCCTCCCTTGCGACAGGGCCCAACTATCTATGGCTACACCTTC
CASSSPPLRQGPTIYGYTF
>NA|TRBJ1-6|TRBV27|NA
TGTGCCAGCAGAACTATTGAATCGGGGAATTCACCCCTCCACTTT
CASRTIESGNSPLHF
>NA|TRBJ2-4|TRBV9|NA
TGTGCCAGCAGCGTAGAAGGAGGACGGGACATTCAGTACTTC
CASSVEGGRDIQYF
>NA|TRBJ1-2|TRBV30|NA
TGTGCCTGGAGTGTACATGGGTGGAGCTATGGCTACACCTTC
CAWSVHGWSYGYTF
>NA|TRBJ1-2|TRBV10-3|NA
TGTGCCATCACCAGCGACCAATTCTTAGGATTCACCTTC
CAITSDQFLGFTF
>NA|TRBJ1-3|TRBV14|NA
TGTGCCAGCAGCCAAAAGGGGTCTGGAAACACCATATATTTT
CASSQKGSGNTIYF
>NA|TRBJ2-5|TRBV2|TRBD2
TGTGCCAGCAGTGAAGTTGGACTAGCTGGGGAGACCCAGTACTTC
CASSEVGLAGETQYF
>few|TRBJ1-3|TRBV7-2|NA
TGTGCCAGCAGCCCGAGTATCTCTGGAAACACCATATATTTT
CASSPSISGNTIYF
>NA|TRBJ2-2|TRBV9|NA
TGTGCCAGCAGCGTAGTATCCAGCGGGTTTAACACCGGGGAGCTGTTTTTT
CASSVVSSGFNTGELFF
>NA|TRBJ1-4|TRBV7-9|NA
TGTGCCAGCAGCTTCCTACAGGCAACTAATGAAAAACTGTTTTTT
CASSFLQATNEKLFF
>few|TRBJ1-4|TRBV5-4|NA
TGTGCCAGCAGCTTCAAAGCTGGTAATGAAAAACTGTTTTTT
CASSFKAGNEKLFF
>NA|TRBJ2-1|TRBV24-1|NA
TGTGCCACCAGTGCCCTTCGTGAGCAGTTCTTC
CATSALREQFF
>NA|TRBJ2-5|TRBV7-8|TRBD1
TGTGCCAGCAGCCCGTCGGGACAGGGTTTCGGGACCCAGTACTTC
CASSPSGQGFGTQYF
>NA|TRBJ1-5|TRBV3-1/TRBV3-2|NA
TGTGCCAGCAGCCAAGCCAGACAAAATCAGCCCCAGCATTTT
CASSQARQNQPQHF
>NA|TRBJ2-3|TRBV21-1|NA
TGTGCCAGCAGCCCCTGGACAGGGGCCCCGCCAGATACGCAGTATTTT
CASSPWTGAPPDTQYF
>NA|TRBJ2-1|TRBV7-9|TRBD2
TGTGCCATACTATTGGCGGGGGGCAATCGTGAGCAGTTCTTC
CAILLAGGNREQFF
>NA|TRBJ2-1|TRBV15|NA
TGTGCCACCAGCAGAGCGCCAGGCCCGAGCTCCTACAATGAGCAGTTCTTC
CATSRAPGPSSYNEQFF
>NA|TRBJ2-3|TRBV7-9|TRBD2
TGTGCCAGCAGCCCCAAGACTAGCGGGACAGATACGCAGTATTTT
CASSPKTSGTDTQYF
>NA|TRBJ1-6|TRBV5-6|NA
TGTGCCAGTACGGGCAGGGTGAATAATTCACCCCTCCACTTT
CASTGRVNNSPLHF
>NA|TRBJ1-5|TRBV19|TRBD1
TGTGCCAGTAGTACCGACAGGGGGCTGATGTTAGTCAGCAATCAGCCCCAGCATTTT
CASSTDRGLMLVSNQPQHF
>NA|TRBJ1-2|TRBV5-1|NA
TGCGCCAGCAGCTTGGCCGGACTGGGGAAGGACACCTTC
CASSLAGLGKDTF
>NA|TRBJ2-3|TRBV6-1|TRBD2
TGTGCCAGCAGTGAACTAGCGGGGGGGAATCGGGATACGCAGTATTTT
CASSELAGGNRDTQYF